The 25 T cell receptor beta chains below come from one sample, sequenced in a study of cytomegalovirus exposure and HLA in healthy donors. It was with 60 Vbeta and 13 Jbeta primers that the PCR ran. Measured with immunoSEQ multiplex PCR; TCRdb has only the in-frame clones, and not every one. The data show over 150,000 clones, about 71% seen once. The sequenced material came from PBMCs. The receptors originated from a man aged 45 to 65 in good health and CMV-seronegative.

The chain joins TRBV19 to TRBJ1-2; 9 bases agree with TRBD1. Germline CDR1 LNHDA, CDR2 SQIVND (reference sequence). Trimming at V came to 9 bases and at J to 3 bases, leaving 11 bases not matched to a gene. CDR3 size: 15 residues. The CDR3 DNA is TGTGCCAGCAAACAGGGGGCCCCCCTGGACTATGGCTACACCTTC. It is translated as CASKQGAPLDYGYTF.

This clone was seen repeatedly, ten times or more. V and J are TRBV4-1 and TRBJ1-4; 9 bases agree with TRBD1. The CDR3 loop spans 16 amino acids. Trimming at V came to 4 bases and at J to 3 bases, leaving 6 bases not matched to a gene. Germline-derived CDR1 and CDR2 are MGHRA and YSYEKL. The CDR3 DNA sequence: TGCGCCAGCAGCCTGATTAACAGGGGGCCTAATGAAAAACTGTTTTTT. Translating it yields CASSLINRGPNEKLFF.

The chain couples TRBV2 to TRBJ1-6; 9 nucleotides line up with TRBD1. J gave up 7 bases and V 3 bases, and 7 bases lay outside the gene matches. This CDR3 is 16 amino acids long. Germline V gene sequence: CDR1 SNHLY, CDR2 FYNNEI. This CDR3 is CASSDGTGRQNSPLHF. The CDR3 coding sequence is TGTGCCAGCAGTGATGGGACAGGGAGGCAGAATTCACCCCTCCACTTT.

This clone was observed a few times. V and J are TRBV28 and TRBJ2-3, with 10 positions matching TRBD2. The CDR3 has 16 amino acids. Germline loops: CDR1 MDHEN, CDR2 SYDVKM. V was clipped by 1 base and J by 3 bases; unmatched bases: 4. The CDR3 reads CASSLSPSGGTDTQYF. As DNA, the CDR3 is TGTGCCAGCAGTTTATCCCCTAGCGGGGGAACAGATACGCAGTATTTT. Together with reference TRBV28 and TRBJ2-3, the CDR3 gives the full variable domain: DVKVTQSSRYLVKRTGEKVFLECVQDMDHENMFWYRQDPGLGLRLIYFSYDVKMKEKGDIPEGYSVSREKKERFSLILESASTNQTSMYLCASSLSPSGGTDTQYFGPGTRLTVL.

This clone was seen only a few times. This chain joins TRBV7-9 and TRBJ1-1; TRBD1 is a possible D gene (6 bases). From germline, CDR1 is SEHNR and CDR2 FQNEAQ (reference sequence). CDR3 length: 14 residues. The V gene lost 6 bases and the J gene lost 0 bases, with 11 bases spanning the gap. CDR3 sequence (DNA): TGTGCCAGCAGGCAAGGACAGATGAACACTGAAGCTTTCTTT. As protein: CASRQGQMNTEAFF.

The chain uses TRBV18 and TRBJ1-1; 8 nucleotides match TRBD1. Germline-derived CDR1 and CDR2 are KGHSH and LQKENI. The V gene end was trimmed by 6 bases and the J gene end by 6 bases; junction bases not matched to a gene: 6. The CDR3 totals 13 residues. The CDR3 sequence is CASSSQGAPEAFF. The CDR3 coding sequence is TGTGCCAGCTCCTCTCAGGGGGCCCCTGAAGCTTTCTTT. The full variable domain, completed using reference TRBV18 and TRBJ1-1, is NAGVMQNPRHLVRRRGQEARLRCSPMKGHSHVYWYRQLPEEGLKFMVYLQKENIIDESGMPKERFSAEFPKEGPSILRIQQVVRGDSAAYFCASSSQGAPEAFFGQGTRLTVV.

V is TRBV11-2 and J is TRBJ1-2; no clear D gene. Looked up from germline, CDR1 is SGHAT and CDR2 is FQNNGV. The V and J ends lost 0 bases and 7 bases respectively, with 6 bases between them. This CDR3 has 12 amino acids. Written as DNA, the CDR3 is TGTGCCAGCAGCTTAGACGGGATTGGCTACACCTTC. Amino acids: CASSLDGIGYTF. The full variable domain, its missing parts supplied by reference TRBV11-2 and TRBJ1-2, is EAGVAQSPRYKIIEKRQSVAFWCNPISGHATLYWYQQILGQGPKLLIQFQNNGVVDDSQLPKDRFSAERLKGVDSTLKIQPAKLEDSAVYLCASSLDGIGYTFGSGTRLTVV.

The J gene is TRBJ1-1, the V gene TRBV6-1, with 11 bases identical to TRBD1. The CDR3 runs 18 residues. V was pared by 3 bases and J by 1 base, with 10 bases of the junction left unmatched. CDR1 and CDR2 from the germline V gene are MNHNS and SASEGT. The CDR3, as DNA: TGTGCCAGCAGTGATATTGGACAGGGGGCCACTCGGAACACTGAAGCTTTCTTT. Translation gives CASSDIGQGATRNTEAFF.

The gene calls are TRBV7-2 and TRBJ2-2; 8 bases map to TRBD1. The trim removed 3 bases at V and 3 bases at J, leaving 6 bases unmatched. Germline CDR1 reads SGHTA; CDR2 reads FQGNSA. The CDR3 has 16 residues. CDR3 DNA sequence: TGTGCCAGCAGCTTTGGGGGGACAGGCTACACCGGGGAGCTGTTTTTT. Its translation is CASSFGGTGYTGELFF. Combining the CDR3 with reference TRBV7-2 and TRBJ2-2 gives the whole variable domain GAGVSQSPSNKVTEKGKDVELRCDPISGHTALYWYRQSLGQGLEFLIYFQGNSAPDKSGLPSDRFSAERTGGSVSTLTIQRTQQEDSAVYLCASSFGGTGYTGELFFGEGSRLTVL.

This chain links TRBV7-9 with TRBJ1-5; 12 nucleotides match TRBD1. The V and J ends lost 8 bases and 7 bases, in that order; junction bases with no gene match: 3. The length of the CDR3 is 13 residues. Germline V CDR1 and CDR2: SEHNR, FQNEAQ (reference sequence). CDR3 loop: CASGTGGRQPQHF. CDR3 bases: TGTGCCAGCGGGACAGGGGGCCGGCAGCCCCAGCATTTT.

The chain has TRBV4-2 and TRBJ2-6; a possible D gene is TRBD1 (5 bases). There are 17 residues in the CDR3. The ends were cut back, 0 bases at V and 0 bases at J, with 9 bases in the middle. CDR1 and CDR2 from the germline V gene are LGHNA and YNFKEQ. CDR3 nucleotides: TGTGCCAGCAGCCAAGATCAGGGCAGCTCTGGGGCCAACGTCCTGACTTTC. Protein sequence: CASSQDQGSSGANVLTF.

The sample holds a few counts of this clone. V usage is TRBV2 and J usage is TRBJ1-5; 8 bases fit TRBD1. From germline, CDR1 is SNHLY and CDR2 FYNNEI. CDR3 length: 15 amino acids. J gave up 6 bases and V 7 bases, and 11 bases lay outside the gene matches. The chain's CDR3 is CASKTTGDGVQPQHF. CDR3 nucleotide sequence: TGTGCCAGCAAAACGACAGGGGATGGGGTTCAGCCCCAGCATTTT.

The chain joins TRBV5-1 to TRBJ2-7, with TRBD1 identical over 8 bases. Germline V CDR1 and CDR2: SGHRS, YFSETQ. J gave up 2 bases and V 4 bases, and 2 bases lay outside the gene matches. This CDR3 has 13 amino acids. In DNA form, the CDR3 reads TGCGCCAGCAGCCGGACAGGGACCTACGAGCAGTACTTC. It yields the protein CASSRTGTYEQYF.

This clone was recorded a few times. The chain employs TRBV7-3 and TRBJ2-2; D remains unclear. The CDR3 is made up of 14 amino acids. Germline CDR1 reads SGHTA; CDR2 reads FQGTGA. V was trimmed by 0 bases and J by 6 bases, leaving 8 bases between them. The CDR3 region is CASSLTLNPGELFF. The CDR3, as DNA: TGTGCCAGCAGCTTAACACTTAACCCCGGGGAGCTGTTTTTT.

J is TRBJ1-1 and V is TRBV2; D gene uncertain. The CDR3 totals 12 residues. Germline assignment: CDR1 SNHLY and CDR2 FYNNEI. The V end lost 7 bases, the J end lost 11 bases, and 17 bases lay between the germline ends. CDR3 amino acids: CASTSTPLLAFF. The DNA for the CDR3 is TGTGCCAGCACTTCGACACCCCTGCTGGCTTTCTTT.

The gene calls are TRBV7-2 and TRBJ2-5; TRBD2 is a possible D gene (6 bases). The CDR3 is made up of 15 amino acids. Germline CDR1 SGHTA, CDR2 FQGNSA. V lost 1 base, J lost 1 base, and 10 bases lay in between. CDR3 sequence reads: CASSLGSGPQETQYF. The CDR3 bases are TGTGCCAGCAGCTTAGGTAGCGGCCCCCAAGAGACCCAGTACTTC.

The CDR3 region is CASSQEQGNLNTEAFF. CDR3 in DNA: TGTGCCAGCAGCCAAGAACAGGGAAATTTGAACACTGAAGCTTTCTTT. V gene TRBV4-2 combines with J gene TRBJ1-1, with D possibly being TRBD1 (6 bases). Germline V CDR1 and CDR2: LGHNA, YNFKEQ. The germline V and J ends were trimmed by 0 bases and 0 bases, with 11 bases remaining between them. The CDR3 extends over 16 amino acids.

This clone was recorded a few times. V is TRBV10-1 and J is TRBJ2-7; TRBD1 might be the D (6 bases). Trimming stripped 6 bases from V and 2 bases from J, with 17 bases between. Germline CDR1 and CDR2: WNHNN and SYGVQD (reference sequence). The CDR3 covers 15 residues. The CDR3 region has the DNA TGCGCCAGCAGCGACCCCGGGACACCCACCTACGAGCAGTACTTC. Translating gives CASSDPGTPTYEQYF.

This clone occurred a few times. CDR3 nucleotide sequence: TGTGCCATCAGTGATCAGGTCCAAGAGACCCAGTACTTC. Its translation: CAISDQVQETQYF. V gene TRBV10-3 combines with J gene TRBJ2-5; D is uncertain. Trimming took off 3 bases at V and 1 base at J, with 6 bases between the two ends. The CDR3 consists of 13 residues. The V gene's germline CDR1 is ENHRY and CDR2 SYGVKD.

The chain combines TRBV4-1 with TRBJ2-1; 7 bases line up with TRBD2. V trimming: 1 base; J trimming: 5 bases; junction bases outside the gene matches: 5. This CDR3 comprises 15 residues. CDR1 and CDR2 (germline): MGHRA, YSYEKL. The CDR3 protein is CASSQATGTNNEQFF. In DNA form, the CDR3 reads TGCGCCAGCAGCCAAGCCACCGGGACTAACAATGAGCAGTTCTTC.

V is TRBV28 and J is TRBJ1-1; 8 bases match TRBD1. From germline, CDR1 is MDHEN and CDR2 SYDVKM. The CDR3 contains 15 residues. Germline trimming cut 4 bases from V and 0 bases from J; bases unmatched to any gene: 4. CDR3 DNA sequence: TGTGCCAGCAGTTCGACAGGGGCCATGAACACTGAAGCTTTCTTT. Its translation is CASSSTGAMNTEAFF.

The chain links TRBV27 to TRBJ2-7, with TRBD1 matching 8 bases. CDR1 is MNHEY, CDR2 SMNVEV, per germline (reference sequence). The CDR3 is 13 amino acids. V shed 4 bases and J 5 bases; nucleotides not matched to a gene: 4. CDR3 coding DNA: TGTGCCAGCAGTTCCGACAGGGGACACGAGCAGTACTTC. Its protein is CASSSDRGHEQYF.

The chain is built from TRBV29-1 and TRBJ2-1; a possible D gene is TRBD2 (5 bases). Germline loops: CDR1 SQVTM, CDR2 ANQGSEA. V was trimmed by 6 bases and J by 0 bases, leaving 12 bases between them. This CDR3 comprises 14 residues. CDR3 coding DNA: TGCAGCGTCCTAGCTGGCGGCTCCTACAATGAGCAGTTCTTC. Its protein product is CSVLAGGSYNEQFF.

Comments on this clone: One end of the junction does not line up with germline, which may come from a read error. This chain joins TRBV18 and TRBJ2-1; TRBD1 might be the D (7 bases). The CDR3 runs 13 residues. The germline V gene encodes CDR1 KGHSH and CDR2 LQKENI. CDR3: CASSPQGRNEQFF. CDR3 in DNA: TGTGCCAGCTCGCCACAGGGGAGGAATGAGCAGTTCTTC.

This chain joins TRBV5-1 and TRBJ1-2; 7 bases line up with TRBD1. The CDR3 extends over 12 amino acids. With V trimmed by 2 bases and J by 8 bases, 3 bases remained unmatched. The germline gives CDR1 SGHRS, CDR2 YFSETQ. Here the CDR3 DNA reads TGCGCCAGCAGCTTACAGGGGAACGGCTACACCTTC. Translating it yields CASSLQGNGYTF.